The clone carrying this T cell receptor (beta chain) was counted ten times or more. Antigen unknown. CDR1 and CDR2 (germline): SGHTA, FQGTGA. Trimming cost V 8 bases and J 1 base, with 11 bases left between them. The length of the CDR3 is 13 residues. Library preparation (for TCRbeta) was performed with unique molecular identifiers. TCRdb reanalysed the PCR reads using MiXCR and keeps one entry per CDR3 protein. The sample lists about 830,000 distinct CDR3 sequences; approximately 15% were seen once. The sample originates from a study of T-cell reconstitution after alpha-beta-depleted transplantation in children. Study-wide results and caveats: The origin of alpha-beta T cells about two months after transplant was reportedly several hundred expanded graft clones. The origin of high day-60 TCRbeta diversity in some patients lay in surviving recipient T cells and thymic progenitors. The main origin of T-cell counts and diversity one year after transplant was newly produced T cells.

This chain links TRBV7-3 with TRBJ1-1; D unclear. The TCR comes from a male patient younger than 18 who had a stem cell transplant for acute lymphoblastic leukemia, so the T cells may come from the graft donor. The specimen comprised PBMCs, mostly from graft donor cells, sampled 360 days after TCRalphabeta/CD19-depleted stem cell transplant. CDR3 loop: CASGPHQNTEAFF. The CDR3 DNA follows: TGTGCCAGCGGCCCCCATCAGAACACTGAAGCTTTCTTT. The full variable domain, in which reference TRBV7-3 and TRBJ1-1 provide the parts outside the CDR3, is GAGVSQTPSNKVTEKGKYVELRCDPISGHTALYWYRQSLGQGPEFLIYFQGTGAADDSGLPNDRFFAVRPEGSVSTLKIQRTERGDSAVYLCASGPHQNTEAFFGQGTRLTVV.